The T cell receptor beta chain under discussion was sequenced for a study of OX40 agonist ivuxolimab in advanced cancers. As for the study in general: Patients were under 90% male with ages roughly 20 to 85, mean roughly 64. Patients with prior anti-PD-1, anti-PD-L1 or anti-CTLA-4 therapy were eligible; roughly 41% had some. The study's findings and limits: In the expanded peripheral T cells, antigen specificity was never determined.

Blood draws occurred at baseline, cycle 4 day 1, and cycle 7 day 1. Germline V gives CDR1 MRHNA, CDR2 SNTAGT. With 4 bases removed from V and 8 bases from J, the gap between germline ends came to 12 bases. CDR3 size: 14 residues. This clone has a handful of counts. Its antigen is not known. Other DNA sequences from this sample encode an identical CDR3 as well. The data were produced by immunoSEQ multiplex PCR, yet TCRdb's version contains in-frame clones alone and is incomplete. The table lists 75,000 to 95,000 clones, more than 70% of them singletons, with approximately 0.2% in the top ten. The rearrangement joins TRBV6-4 to TRBJ1-6; possible D gene TRBD1, 6 bases. This TCR was sampled from an adult with an advanced solid tumor such as melanoma, head and neck, liver or kidney cancer. Sequenced here: CD4+ or CD8+ T cells sorted from blood, sampled in a trial of the OX40 agonist ivuxolimab. The CDR3 sequence: CASSVQGVDSPLHF. DNA of the CDR3: TGTGCCAGCAGTGTACAGGGTGTCGATTCACCCCTCCACTTT.